The 12 T cell receptor beta chains listed next were all sequenced from one sample in a study of T cell changes during pregnancy in multiple sclerosis. Profiling relied on immunoSEQ multiplex PCR, and the TCRdb table lists in-frame clones only, not all of them. The repertoire consists of more than 40,000 clones, with 89% occurring once and the leading ten covering approximately 0.59%. Sequencing used CD4+ T cells from peripheral blood mononuclear cells, obtained in the first trimester of pregnancy. The source is a female donor with multiple sclerosis, enrolled in a pregnancy study.

The chain employs TRBV15 and TRBJ1-1; TRBD1 might be the D (6 bases). Trimming cost V 0 bases and J 0 bases, with 17 bases left between them. The CDR3 is made up of 18 amino acids. CDR1 and CDR2 from the germline V gene are LNHNV and YYDKDF (reference sequence). The chain's CDR3 is CATSRDPGGRRMNTEAFF. The CDR3 coding sequence is TGTGCCACCAGCAGAGACCCGGGGGGGCGACGGATGAACACTGAAGCTTTCTTT.

The rearrangement joins TRBV5-4 to TRBJ2-3, with D perhaps TRBD2 (6 bases). Looked up from germline, CDR1 is SGHNT and CDR2 is YYREEE (reference sequence). The CDR3 length is 16 residues. Trimming took off 5 bases at V and 2 bases at J, with 18 bases between the two ends. CDR3 DNA sequence: TGTGCCAGCAGGACGTCGTTAGCGGATTTCACAGATACGCAGTATTTT. As protein: CASRTSLADFTDTQYF.

J is TRBJ1-4 and V is TRBV4-2; unclear D gene. Germline loops: CDR1 LGHNA, CDR2 YNFKEQ. There are 15 residues in the CDR3. V was shortened by 0 bases and J by 4 bases, with 9 bases between the two germline ends. CDR3 region: CASSQERAYNEKLFF. The CDR3 DNA is TGTGCCAGCAGCCAAGAGCGGGCTTATAATGAAAAACTGTTTTTT.

The chain uses TRBV29-1 and TRBJ2-1; 10 bases line up with TRBD2. The germline V gene has CDR1 SQVTM and CDR2 ANQGSEA. This CDR3 comprises 16 residues. Germline trimming cut 2 bases from V and 8 bases from J; bases unmatched to any gene: 12. CDR3 protein: CSVENYALAGVDEQFF. CDR3 DNA: TGCAGCGTTGAAAACTATGCTCTAGCGGGAGTGGATGAGCAGTTCTTC.

CDR3 region: CASRDRANYGYTF. As DNA, the CDR3 is TGTGCCAGCAGGGACAGAGCTAACTATGGCTACACCTTC. The chain combines TRBV25-1 with TRBJ1-2, with D tentatively TRBD1 (6 bases). V dropped 6 bases and J dropped 0 bases, with 8 bases sitting between them. Looked up from germline, CDR1 is MGHDK and CDR2 is SYGVNS. The CDR3 is 13 residues long.

The V and J genes are TRBV29-1 and TRBJ1-5; D gene uncertain. This CDR3 region has 15 residues. Germline V gene lookup returns CDR1 SQVTM and CDR2 ANQGSEA. Trimming stripped 1 base from V and 4 bases from J, with 14 bases between. The CDR3 loop reads CSVEGSGTTNQPQHF. CDR3 nucleotides: TGCAGCGTTGAAGGGTCAGGAACCACTAATCAGCCCCAGCATTTT. The full variable domain, its missing parts supplied by reference TRBV29-1 and TRBJ1-5, is SAVISQKPSRDICQRGTSLTIQCQVDSQVTMMFWYRQQPGQSLTLIATANQGSEATYESGFVIDKFPISRPNLTFSTLTVSNMSPEDSSIYLCSVEGSGTTNQPQHFGDGTRLSIL.

This clone is a singleton in its sample. The gene calls are TRBV5-8 and TRBJ1-1, with TRBD1 as a possible D gene (5 bases). The length of the CDR3 is 19 residues. The germline V and J ends were trimmed by 1 base and 3 bases, with 25 bases remaining between them. Germline V gene lookup returns CDR1 SGHTS and CDR2 YDEGEE. CDR3 in DNA: TGTGCCAGCAGCTTGATTGGTGCAGGGATTGGTGGCTGGGACACTGAAGCTTTCTTT. It specifies CASSLIGAGIGGWDTEAFF.

This clone was seen more than once but under ten times. Other nucleotide sequences from this sample produce the same CDR3. V gene TRBV30 combines with J gene TRBJ1-5, with D possibly TRBD1 on 5 matching bases. The CDR3 is 12 residues long. CDR1 and CDR2 from the germline V gene are GTSNPN and SVGIG (reference sequence). The V gene lost 0 bases and the J gene lost 6 bases, with 6 bases spanning the gap. The DNA of the CDR3 is TGTGCCTGGAGTGTTCAGGGTCAGCCCCAGCATTTT. Its protein product is CAWSVQGQPQHF.

The chain has TRBV2 and TRBJ2-7, with D possibly matching TRBD2 (6 bases). V lost 8 bases and J 6 bases, leaving 8 bases between the germline ends. The CDR3 is 10 amino acids. CDR1 and CDR2 (germline): SNHLY, FYNNEI. The CDR3 loop is CASWRGEQYF. The DNA for the CDR3 is TGTGCCAGCTGGAGGGGCGAGCAGTACTTC.

This chain joins TRBV4-1 and TRBJ1-5; possible D gene TRBD1, 5 bases. Germline lookup yields CDR1 MGHRA and CDR2 YSYEKL. The CDR3 length is 15 residues. With 1 base removed from V and 6 bases from J, the gap between germline ends came to 13 bases. CDR3 sequence (DNA): TGCGCCAGCAGCCAAGTGGCTAAAGGGGCTCAGCCCCAGCATTTT. This codes for CASSQVAKGAQPQHF.

The V call is TRBV6-5, the J call TRBJ2-7; 9 bases match TRBD1. Germline V gives CDR1 MNHEY, CDR2 SVGAGI. CDR3 length equals 14 residues. V was clipped by 6 bases and J by 3 bases; unmatched bases: 6. Here the CDR3 DNA reads TGTGCCAGCAGACTCGGGACAGGGAACTACGAGCAGTACTTC. It is translated as CASRLGTGNYEQYF.

The V call is TRBV28, the J call TRBJ2-7; 9 bases fit TRBD2. V was clipped by 1 base and J by 7 bases; unmatched bases: 8. Looked up from germline, CDR1 is MDHEN and CDR2 is SYDVKM. The CDR3 has 15 residues. CDR3: CASSLLAGGPGEQYF. The CDR3 nucleotides are TGTGCCAGCAGTTTATTGGCGGGAGGGCCGGGAGAGCAGTACTTC.